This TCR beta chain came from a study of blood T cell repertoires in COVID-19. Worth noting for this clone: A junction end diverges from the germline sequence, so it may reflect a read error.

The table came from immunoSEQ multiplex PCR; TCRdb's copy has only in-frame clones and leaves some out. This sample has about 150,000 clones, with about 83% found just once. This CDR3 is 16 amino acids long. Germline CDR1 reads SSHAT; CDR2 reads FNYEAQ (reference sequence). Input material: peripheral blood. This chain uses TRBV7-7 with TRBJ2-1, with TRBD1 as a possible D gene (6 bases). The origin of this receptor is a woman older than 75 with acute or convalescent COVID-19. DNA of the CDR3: TGTGCTAGCAGCTTAAGGCCCCAGGGGAACTACAATGAGCAGTTCTTC. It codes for CASSLRPQGNYNEQFF.